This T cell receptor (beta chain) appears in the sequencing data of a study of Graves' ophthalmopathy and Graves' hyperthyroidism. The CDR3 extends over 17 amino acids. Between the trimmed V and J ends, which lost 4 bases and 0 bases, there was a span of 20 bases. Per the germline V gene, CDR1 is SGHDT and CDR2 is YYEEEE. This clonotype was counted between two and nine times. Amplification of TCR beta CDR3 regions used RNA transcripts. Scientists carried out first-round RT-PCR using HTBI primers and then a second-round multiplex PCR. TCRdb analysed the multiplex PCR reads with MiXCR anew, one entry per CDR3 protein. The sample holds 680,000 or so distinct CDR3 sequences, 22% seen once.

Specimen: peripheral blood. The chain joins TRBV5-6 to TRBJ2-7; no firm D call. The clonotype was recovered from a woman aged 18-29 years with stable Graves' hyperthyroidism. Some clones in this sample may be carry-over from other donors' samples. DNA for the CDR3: TGTGCCAGCAGCCTTGAGGAGCTGAGCGCGAGCTCCTACGAGCAGTACTTC. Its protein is CASSLEELSASSYEQYF.